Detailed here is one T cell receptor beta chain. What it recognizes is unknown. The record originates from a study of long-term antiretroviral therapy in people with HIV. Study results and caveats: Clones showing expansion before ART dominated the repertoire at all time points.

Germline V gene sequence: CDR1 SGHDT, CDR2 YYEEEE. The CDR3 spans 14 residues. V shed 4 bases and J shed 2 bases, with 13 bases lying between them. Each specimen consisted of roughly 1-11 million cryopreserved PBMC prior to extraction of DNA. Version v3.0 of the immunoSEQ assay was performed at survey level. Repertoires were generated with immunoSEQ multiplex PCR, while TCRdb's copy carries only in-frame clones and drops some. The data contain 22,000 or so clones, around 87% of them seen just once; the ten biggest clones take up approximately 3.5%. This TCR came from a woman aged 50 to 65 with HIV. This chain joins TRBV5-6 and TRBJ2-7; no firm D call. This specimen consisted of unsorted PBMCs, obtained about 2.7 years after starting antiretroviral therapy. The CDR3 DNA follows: TGTGCCAGCAGCGCCGGATTAGGCCCCTACGAGCAGTACTTC. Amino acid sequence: CASSAGLGPYEQYF.